Here is one TCR beta chain with its context. Antigen specificity is unknown. Germline CDR1 reads SGDLS; CDR2 reads YYNGEE. The CDR3 totals 15 residues. The ends lost 4 bases at V and 6 bases at J; junction bases unmatched: 8. This specimen comes from a study of PD-1 blockade in mismatch repair-deficient tumors. The table came from immunoSEQ multiplex PCR; TCRdb's copy has only in-frame clones and leaves some out. The repertoire consists of around 14,000 clones, with less than 85% occurring once and the leading ten covering roughly 9.8%. The time point here: roughly 10-day in vitro stimulation with candidate neoantigen peptide 5.

The chain has TRBV9 and TRBJ1-4; 8 nucleotides agree with TRBD1. The specimen was cells cultured in vitro, collected from a patient treated with pembrolizumab. The receptor's source is an adult with mismatch repair-deficient cancer. CDR3 loop: CASSPGQEIDEKLFF. Written as DNA, the CDR3 is TGTGCCAGCAGCCCGGGACAGGAAATTGATGAAAAACTGTTTTTT.